A single sample gave rise to the 5 T cell receptor beta chains below, sequenced in a study of T cells in Graves' hyperthyroidism and ophthalmopathy. TCR beta CDR3 region amplification was performed from RNA transcripts. A set of HTBI primers served as the primers for a first-round RT-PCR of the TCR CDR3. TCRdb used MiXCR to reprocess the multiplex PCR reads, holding one entry per CDR3 protein. The table includes 650,000 to 700,000 distinct CDR3 sequences, roughly a sixth detected once. Sample: blood. Every receptor here comes from a man aged 50 to 59 with Graves' hyperthyroidism.

This clonotype was found many times. This chain uses TRBV3-1 with TRBJ1-6; no definite D call. CDR3 length equals 16 residues. Germline lookup yields CDR1 LGHDT and CDR2 YNNKEL (reference sequence). The V end was cut by 2 bases, the J end by 9 bases, with 17 bases between. For the CDR3, the DNA is TGTGCCAGCAGCCAACACACGCAGCCCTATGGTTCACCCCTCCACTTT. It yields the protein CASSQHTQPYGSPLHF. The full variable domain, completed using reference TRBV3-1 and TRBJ1-6, is DTAVSQTPKYLVTQMGNDKSIKCEQNLGHDTMYWYKQDSKKFLKIMFSYNNKELIINETVPNRFSPKSPDKAHLNLHINSLELGDSAVYFCASSQHTQPYGSPLHFGNGTRLTVT.

The chain recombines TRBV20-1 with TRBJ2-1, with TRBD1 identical over 9 bases. The V segment lost 6 bases and the J segment 7 bases; nucleotides outside the gene matches: 37. This CDR3 region has 23 residues. The germline CDR1 and CDR2 sequences are DFQATT and SNEGSKA (reference sequence). The CDR3 region is CSARAGSKAVTLWGQGAGNEQFF. The CDR3 coding sequence is TGCAGTGCGAGGGCAGGGTCAAAGGCTGTAACATTGTGGGGACAGGGAGCGGGGAATGAGCAGTTCTTC.

The chain couples TRBV28 to TRBJ1-5; tentative D call: TRBD1 (5 bases). This CDR3 contains 15 residues. Trimming cost V 3 bases and J 2 bases, with 11 bases left between them. The germline V gene has CDR1 MDHEN and CDR2 SYDVKM. CDR3 nucleotides: TGTGCCAGCAGTTTGCCCCCGGGGGGCAATCAGCCCCAGCATTTT. Its translation is CASSLPPGGNQPQHF.

This chain uses TRBV11-2 with TRBJ2-1, with 9 bases lining up with TRBD1. CDR3 size: 18 residues. Germline CDR1 reads SGHAT; CDR2 reads FQNNGV. The V gene end was trimmed by 2 bases and the J gene end by 8 bases; junction bases not matched to a gene: 16. CDR3 nucleotide sequence: TGTGCCAGCAGCTTAAGGACAGGGGTTGAGGTGCTCGGGCATGAGCAGTTCTTC. It yields the protein CASSLRTGVEVLGHEQFF.

This clonotype was observed a handful of times. This sequence joins TRBV12-3 or TRBV12-4 and TRBJ1-4; 7 bases agree with TRBD1. The CDR3 is 14 residues long. V dropped 6 bases and J dropped 7; count of bases not matched to a gene: 8. CDR3 sequence reads: CASSATGIFEKLFF. CDR3 nucleotide sequence: TGTGCCAGCAGCGCGACAGGGATTTTTGAAAAACTGTTTTTT.